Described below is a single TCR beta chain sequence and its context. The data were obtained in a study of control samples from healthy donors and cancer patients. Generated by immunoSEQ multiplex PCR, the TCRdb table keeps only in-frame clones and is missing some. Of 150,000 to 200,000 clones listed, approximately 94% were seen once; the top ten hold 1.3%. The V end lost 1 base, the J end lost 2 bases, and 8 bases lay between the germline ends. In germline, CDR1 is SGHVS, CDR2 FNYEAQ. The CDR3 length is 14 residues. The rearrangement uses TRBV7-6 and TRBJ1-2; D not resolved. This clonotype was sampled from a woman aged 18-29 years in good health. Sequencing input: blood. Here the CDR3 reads CASSLGGVNYGYTF. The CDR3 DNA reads TGTGCCAGCAGCTTAGGGGGTGTCAACTATGGCTACACCTTC.